This record looks at one TCR beta chain sequence and its context. What it recognizes is unknown. The sample is drawn from a study of vaccination and CD4 T cells after COVID-19. Overall study context: Participants received two doses of either BNT162b2 or mRNA-1273 vaccine.

The CDR3 runs 13 residues. Trimming pared 4 bases from V and 2 bases from J, leaving 5 bases between. The V gene's germline CDR1 is SNHLY and CDR2 FYNNEI. As for treatment: approximately 9-day PBMC culture with coronavirus spike peptide pools or control peptides (ViraFEST assay). CD4+ T cells that had been cultured provided DNA sequenced with the Oncomine TCR Beta short-read assay. Each CDR3 protein is one row after TCRdb ran MiXCR on the PCR reads. The sample has approximately 16,000 distinct CDR3 sequences, roughly 43% seen once. The chain employs TRBV2 and TRBJ2-2; no reliable D call. Sequences were obtained from CD4+ T cells from blood, cultured in vitro. The source is a human donor who had recovered from COVID-19. CDR3 amino acids: CASSVGNTGELFF. CDR3 sequence (DNA): TGTGCCAGCAGTGTTGGAAACACCGGGGAGCTGTTTTTT.